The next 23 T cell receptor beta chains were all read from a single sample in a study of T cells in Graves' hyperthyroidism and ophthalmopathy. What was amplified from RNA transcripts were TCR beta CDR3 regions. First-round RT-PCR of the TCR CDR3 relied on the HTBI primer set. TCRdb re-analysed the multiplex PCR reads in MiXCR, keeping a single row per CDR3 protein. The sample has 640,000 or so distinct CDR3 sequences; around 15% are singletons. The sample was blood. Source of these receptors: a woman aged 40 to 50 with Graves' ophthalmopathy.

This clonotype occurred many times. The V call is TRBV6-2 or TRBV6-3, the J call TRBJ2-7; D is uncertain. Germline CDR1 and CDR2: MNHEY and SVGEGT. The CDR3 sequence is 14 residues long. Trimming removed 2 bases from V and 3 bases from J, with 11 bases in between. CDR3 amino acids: CASSYRVLDYEQYF. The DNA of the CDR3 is TGTGCCAGCAGTTACCGAGTCTTGGACTACGAGCAGTACTTC.

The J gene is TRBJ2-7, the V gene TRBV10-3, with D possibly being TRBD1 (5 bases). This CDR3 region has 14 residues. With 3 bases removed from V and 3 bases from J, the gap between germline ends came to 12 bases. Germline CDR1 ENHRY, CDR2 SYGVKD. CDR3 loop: CAISDRAGIYEQYF. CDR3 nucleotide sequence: TGTGCCATCAGTGATAGGGCAGGGATCTACGAGCAGTACTTC.

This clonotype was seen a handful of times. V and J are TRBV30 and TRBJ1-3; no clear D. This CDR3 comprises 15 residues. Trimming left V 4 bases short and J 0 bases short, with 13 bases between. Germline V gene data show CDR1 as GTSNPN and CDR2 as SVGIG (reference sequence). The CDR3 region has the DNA TGTGCCTGGAACTCCTCCCCGAGCTCTGGAAACACCATATATTTT. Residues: CAWNSSPSSGNTIYF.

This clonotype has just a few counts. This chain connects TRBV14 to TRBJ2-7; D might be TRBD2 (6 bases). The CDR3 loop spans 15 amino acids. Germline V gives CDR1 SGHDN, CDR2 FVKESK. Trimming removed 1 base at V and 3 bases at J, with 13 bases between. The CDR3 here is CASSQVASAVYEQYF. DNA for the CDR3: TGTGCCAGCAGCCAAGTGGCTAGCGCCGTCTACGAGCAGTACTTC.

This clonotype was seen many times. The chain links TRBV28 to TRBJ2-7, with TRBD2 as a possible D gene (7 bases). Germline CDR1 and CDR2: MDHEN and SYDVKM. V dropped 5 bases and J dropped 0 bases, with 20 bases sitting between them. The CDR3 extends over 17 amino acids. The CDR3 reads CASSTRGFGGASYEQYF. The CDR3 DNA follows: TGTGCCAGCAGTACCCGGGGATTTGGGGGGGCCTCCTACGAGCAGTACTTC.

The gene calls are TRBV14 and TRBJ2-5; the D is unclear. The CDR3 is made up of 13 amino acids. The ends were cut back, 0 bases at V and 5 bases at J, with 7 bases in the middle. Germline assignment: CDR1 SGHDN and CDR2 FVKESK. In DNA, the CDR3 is TGTGCCAGCAGCCAAGATCTCTGGGAGACCCAGTACTTC. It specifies CASSQDLWETQYF.

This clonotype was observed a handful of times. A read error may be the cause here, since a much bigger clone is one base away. The CDR3, as DNA: TGTGCCAGCTCCGGGAACCTCTCTGGGGCCAACGTCCTGACTTTC. Translation gives CASSGNLSGANVLTF. The J gene is TRBJ2-6, the V gene TRBV6-2 or TRBV6-3, with a weak D call TRBD2 (5 bases). Per germline, CDR1 MNHEY and CDR2 SVGEGT. Between the trimmed V and J ends, which lost 8 bases and 0 bases, there was a span of 11 bases. CDR3 length: 15 residues.

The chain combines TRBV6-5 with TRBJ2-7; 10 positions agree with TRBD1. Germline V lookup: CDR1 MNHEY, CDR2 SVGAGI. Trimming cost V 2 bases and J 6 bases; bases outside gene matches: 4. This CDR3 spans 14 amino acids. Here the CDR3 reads CASSYHRQGAEQYF. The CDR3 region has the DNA TGTGCCAGCAGTTACCACAGACAGGGGGCCGAGCAGTACTTC.

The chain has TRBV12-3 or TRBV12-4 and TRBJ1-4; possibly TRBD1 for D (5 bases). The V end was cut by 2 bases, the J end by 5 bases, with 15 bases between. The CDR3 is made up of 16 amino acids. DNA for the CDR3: TGTGCCAGCAGTTTACGTATCGGGACCGTAAATGAAAAACTGTTTTTT. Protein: CASSLRIGTVNEKLFF.

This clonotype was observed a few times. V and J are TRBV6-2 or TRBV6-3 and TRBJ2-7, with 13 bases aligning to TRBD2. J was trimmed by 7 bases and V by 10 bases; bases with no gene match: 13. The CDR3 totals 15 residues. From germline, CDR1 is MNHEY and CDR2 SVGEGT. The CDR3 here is CATNPGLAGRWEQYF. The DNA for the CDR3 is TGTGCCACTAACCCGGGACTAGCGGGGCGCTGGGAGCAGTACTTC.

The DNA for the CDR3 is TGTGCCAGCAGCCAGGCTTTAGGGGACCCGAACACCGGGGAGCTGTTTTTT. Protein product: CASSQALGDPNTGELFF. The chain carries TRBV4-2 and TRBJ2-2; D assignment may be TRBD1 or TRBD2 (5 bases each). CDR1 and CDR2 (germline): LGHNA, YNFKEQ. The CDR3 consists of 17 residues. Trimming removed 3 bases from V and 0 bases from J, with 14 bases in between.

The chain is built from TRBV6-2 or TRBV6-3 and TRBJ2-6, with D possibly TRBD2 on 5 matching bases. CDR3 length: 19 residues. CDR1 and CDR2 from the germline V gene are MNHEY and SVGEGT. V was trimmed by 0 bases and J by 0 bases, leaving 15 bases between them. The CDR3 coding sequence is TGTGCCAGCAGTTACTCGGTACCAGGACTCAGCTCTGGGGCCAACGTCCTGACTTTC. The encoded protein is CASSYSVPGLSSGANVLTF.

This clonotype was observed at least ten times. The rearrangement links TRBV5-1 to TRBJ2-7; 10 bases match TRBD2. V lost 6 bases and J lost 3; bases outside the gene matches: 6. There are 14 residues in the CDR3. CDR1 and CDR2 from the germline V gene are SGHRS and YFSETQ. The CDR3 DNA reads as TGCGCCAGCAAACAGCGGGAGGGTATCTACGAGCAGTACTTC. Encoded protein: CASKQREGIYEQYF.

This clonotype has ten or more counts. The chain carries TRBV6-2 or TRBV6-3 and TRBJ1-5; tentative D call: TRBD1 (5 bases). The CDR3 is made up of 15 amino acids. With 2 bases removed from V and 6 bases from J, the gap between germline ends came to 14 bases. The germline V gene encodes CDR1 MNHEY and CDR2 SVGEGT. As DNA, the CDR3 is TGTGCCAGCAGTTACCCGGCGGCAGGGATTCAGCCCCAGCATTTT. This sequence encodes CASSYPAAGIQPQHF.

The CDR3 coding sequence is TGTGCCAGCAGCCAGACCGGGACTTGGGACAGTGGGTTATACGAGCAGTACTTC. Residues: CASSQTGTWDSGLYEQYF. V gene TRBV12-3 or TRBV12-4 combines with J gene TRBJ2-7; perhaps TRBD1 as D (7 bases). The CDR3 runs 18 residues. V was shortened by 6 bases and J by 4 bases, with 28 bases between the two germline ends.

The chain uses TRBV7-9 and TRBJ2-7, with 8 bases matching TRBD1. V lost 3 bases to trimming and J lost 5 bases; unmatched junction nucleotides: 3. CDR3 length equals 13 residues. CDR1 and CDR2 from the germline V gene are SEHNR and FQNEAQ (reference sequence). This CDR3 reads CASSFTGGNEQYF. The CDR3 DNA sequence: TGTGCCAGCAGCTTCACAGGGGGGAACGAGCAGTACTTC. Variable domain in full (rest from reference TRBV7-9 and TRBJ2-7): DTGVSQNPRHKITKRGQNVTFRCDPISEHNRLYWYRQTLGQGPEFLTYFQNEAQLEKSRLLSDRFSAERPKGSFSTLEIQRTEQGDSAMYLCASSFTGGNEQYFGPGTRLTVT.

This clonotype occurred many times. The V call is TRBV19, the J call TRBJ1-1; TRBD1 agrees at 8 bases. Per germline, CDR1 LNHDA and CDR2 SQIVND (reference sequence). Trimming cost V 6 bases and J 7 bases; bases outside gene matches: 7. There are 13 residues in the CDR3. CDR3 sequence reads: CASSERTGREAFF. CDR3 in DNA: TGTGCCAGTAGCGAGAGGACAGGGCGTGAAGCTTTCTTT.

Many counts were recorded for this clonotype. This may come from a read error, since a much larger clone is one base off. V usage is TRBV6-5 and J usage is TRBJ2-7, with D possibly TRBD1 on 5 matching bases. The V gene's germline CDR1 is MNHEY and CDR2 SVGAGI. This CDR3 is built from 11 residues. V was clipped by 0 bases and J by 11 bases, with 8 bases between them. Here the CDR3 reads CASSYSGAEYF. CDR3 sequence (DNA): TGTGCCAGCAGTTACTCTGGGGCGGAGTACTTC.

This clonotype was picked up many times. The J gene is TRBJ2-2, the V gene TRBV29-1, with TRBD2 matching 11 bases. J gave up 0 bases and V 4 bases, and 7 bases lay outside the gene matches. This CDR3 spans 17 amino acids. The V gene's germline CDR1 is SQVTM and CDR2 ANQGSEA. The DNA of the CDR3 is TGCAGCGTTGGGACTAGCGGGTCCTACGCGAACACCGGGGAGCTGTTTTTT. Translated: CSVGTSGSYANTGELFF.

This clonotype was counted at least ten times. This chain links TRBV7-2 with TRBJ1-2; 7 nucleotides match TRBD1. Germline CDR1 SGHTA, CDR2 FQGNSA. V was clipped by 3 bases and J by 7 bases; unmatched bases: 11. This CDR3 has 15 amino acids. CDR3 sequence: CASSFSQGQHSGYTF. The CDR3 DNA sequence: TGTGCCAGCAGCTTTTCCCAGGGACAGCACAGTGGCTACACCTTC.

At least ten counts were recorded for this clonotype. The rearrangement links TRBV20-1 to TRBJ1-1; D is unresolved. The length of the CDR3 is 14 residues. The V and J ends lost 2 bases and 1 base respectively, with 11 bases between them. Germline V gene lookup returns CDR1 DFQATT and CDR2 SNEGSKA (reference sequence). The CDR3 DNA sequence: TGCAGTGCTAGAAAGGCGGCGGAGAACACTGAAGCTTTCTTT. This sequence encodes CSARKAAENTEAFF.

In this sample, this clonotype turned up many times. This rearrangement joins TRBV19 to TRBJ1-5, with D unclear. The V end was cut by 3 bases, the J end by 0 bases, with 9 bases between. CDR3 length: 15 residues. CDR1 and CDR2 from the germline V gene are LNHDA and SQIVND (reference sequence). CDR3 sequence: CASSISDYSNQPQHF. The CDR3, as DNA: TGTGCCAGTAGTATCAGCGATTATAGCAATCAGCCCCAGCATTTT. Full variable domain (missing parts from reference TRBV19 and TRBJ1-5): DGGITQSPKYLFRKEGQNVTLSCEQNLNHDAMYWYRQDPGQGLRLIYYSQIVNDFQKGDIAEGYSVSREKKESFPLTVTSAQKNPTAFYLCASSISDYSNQPQHFGDGTRLSIL.

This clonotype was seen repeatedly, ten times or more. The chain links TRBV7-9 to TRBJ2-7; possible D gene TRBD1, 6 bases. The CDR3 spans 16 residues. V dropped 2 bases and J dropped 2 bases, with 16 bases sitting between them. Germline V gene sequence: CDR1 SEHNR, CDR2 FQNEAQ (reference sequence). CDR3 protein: CASSLLPGQGTYEQYF. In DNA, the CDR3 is TGTGCCAGCAGCTTATTGCCGGGGCAGGGGACCTACGAGCAGTACTTC.